This record looks at one TCR beta chain sequence and its context. The sample belongs to a study of cytomegalovirus exposure and HLA in healthy donors. Trimming removed 6 bases from V and 2 bases from J, with 15 bases in between. The germline V gene encodes CDR1 MNHEY and CDR2 SVGAGI. There are 15 residues in the CDR3. Vbeta (60) and Jbeta (13) primers were used in the PCR. Measured with immunoSEQ multiplex PCR; TCRdb has only the in-frame clones, and not every one. The repertoire holds 100,000 to 150,000 clones, with around 72% as singletons. This clonotype was sampled from a man in his thirties or forties in good health and CMV-seronegative. Material for sequencing was PBMCs. V is TRBV6-5 and J is TRBJ2-3; D might be TRBD1 (6 bases). CDR3: CASSTITGSTDTQYF. CDR3 nucleotides: TGTGCCAGCAGCACAATCACAGGGTCCACAGATACGCAGTATTTT.